This T cell receptor beta chain was recovered during a study of blood T cell repertoires in COVID-19. The CDR3 is made up of 14 amino acids. Germline V CDR1 and CDR2: LGHNT, FRNRAP. Trimming cost V 1 base and J 5 bases, with 11 bases left between them. Clones were sequenced by immunoSEQ multiplex PCR, and TCRdb holds only the in-frame ones, with some missing. The sample lists about 200,000 clones; approximately 88% were seen once. The sequencing sample was made of PBMCs or T cells enriched from blood (not recorded which). This receptor was obtained from a woman between 18 and 29 years old who had recovered from COVID-19. The rearrangement uses TRBV12-5 and TRBJ1-1; D is possibly TRBD1 (6 bases). The CDR3 loop is CASGLEGGVTEAFF. In DNA, the CDR3 is TGTGCTAGTGGTTTGGAAGGGGGGGTAACTGAAGCTTTCTTT.